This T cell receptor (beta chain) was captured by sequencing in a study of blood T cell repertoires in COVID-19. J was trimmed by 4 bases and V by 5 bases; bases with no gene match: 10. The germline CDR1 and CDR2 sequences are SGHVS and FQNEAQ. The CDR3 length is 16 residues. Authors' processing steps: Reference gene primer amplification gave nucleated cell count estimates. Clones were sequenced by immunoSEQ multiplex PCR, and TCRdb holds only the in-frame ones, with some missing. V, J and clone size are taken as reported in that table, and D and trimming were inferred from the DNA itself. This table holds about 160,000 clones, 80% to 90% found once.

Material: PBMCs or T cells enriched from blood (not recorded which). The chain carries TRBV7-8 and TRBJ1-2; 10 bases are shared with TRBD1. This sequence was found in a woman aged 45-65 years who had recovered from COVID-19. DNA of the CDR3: TGTGCCAGCAGCGGGACAGGGGCCCTAACGCTCTATGGCTACACCTTC. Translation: CASSGTGALTLYGYTF.